Shown below are 17 T cell receptor beta chains from a single sample sequenced in a study of blood T cell repertoires in COVID-19. Only in-frame clones appear in the TCRdb table, and some are missing; sequencing was by immunoSEQ multiplex PCR. The sample contains over 120,000 clones, 86% of which appear only once. The specimen was PBMCs or T cells enriched from blood (not recorded which). These receptors all come from a middle-aged man who had recovered from COVID-19.

The chain joins TRBV10-1 to TRBJ2-1; 8 bases are a match to TRBD1. Trimming took 10 bases from V and 2 from J; bases not matched to a gene: 7. The CDR3 is made up of 14 amino acids. Germline loops: CDR1 WNHNN, CDR2 SYGVQD (reference sequence). The CDR3 spells CANRGAPTYNEQFF. DNA of the CDR3: TGCGCCAACAGGGGGGCCCCTACCTACAATGAGCAGTTCTTC.

This clone appeared a few times. The chain carries TRBV3-1 (or the pseudogene TRBV3-2) and TRBJ2-1; 7 nucleotides match TRBD2. V was pared by 4 bases and J by 7 bases, with 10 bases of the junction left unmatched. This CDR3 spans 15 amino acids. From germline, CDR1 is LGHDT and CDR2 YNNKEL (reference sequence). This CDR3 is CASSRSGWGMNEQFF. The CDR3 DNA reads as TGTGCCAGCAGCCGTAGCGGGTGGGGCATGAATGAGCAGTTCTTC.

The genes are TRBV18 and TRBJ1-1; D gene ambiguous. The CDR3 runs 12 residues. Germline-derived CDR1 and CDR2 are KGHSH and LQKENI. Trimming left V 3 bases short and J 4 bases short, with 6 bases between. The DNA of the CDR3 is TGTGCCAGCTCACCGAGCGGCACTGAAGCTTTCTTT. Its translation is CASSPSGTEAFF. Combining the CDR3 with reference TRBV18 and TRBJ1-1 gives the whole variable domain NAGVMQNPRHLVRRRGQEARLRCSPMKGHSHVYWYRQLPEEGLKFMVYLQKENIIDESGMPKERFSAEFPKEGPSILRIQQVVRGDSAAYFCASSPSGTEAFFGQGTRLTVV.

CDR3: CASSSQSQGKIYEQYV. In nucleotides, the CDR3 is TGTGCCAGCAGTTCCCAATCACAGGGAAAAATCTACGAGCAGTACGTC. The chain combines TRBV28 with TRBJ2-7; D is possibly TRBD1 (6 bases). Germline CDR1 and CDR2: MDHEN and SYDVKM. The V end was cut by 4 bases, the J end by 3 bases, with 19 bases between. The CDR3 has 16 residues.

The rearrangement uses TRBV29-1 and TRBJ1-3; 8 bases are shared with TRBD1. The V segment lost 5 bases and the J segment 5 bases; nucleotides outside the gene matches: 5. Per germline, CDR1 SQVTM and CDR2 ANQGSEA. There are 13 residues in the CDR3. CDR3 DNA sequence: TGCAGCGTTACAGGGGGACCACGAAACACCATATATTTT. This sequence encodes CSVTGGPRNTIYF.

V usage is TRBV28 and J usage is TRBJ1-1; the D is unclear. The CDR3 is 14 amino acids. Germline V gene data show CDR1 as MDHEN and CDR2 as SYDVKM. Trimming took 1 base from V and 6 from J, leaving 12 bases between them. CDR3 residues: CASSLLFGIPEAFF. The CDR3, as DNA: TGTGCCAGCAGTTTATTATTCGGGATACCTGAAGCTTTCTTT.

The gene calls are TRBV18 and TRBJ1-1; 9 bases map to TRBD1. Germline V CDR1 and CDR2: KGHSH, LQKENI. The CDR3 is 15 amino acids. J gave up 1 base and V 4 bases, and 4 bases lay outside the gene matches. The DNA for the CDR3 is TGTGCCAGCTCACTACAGGGGGCAGCGAACACTGAAGCTTTCTTT. This codes for CASSLQGAANTEAFF.

V is TRBV4-3 and J is TRBJ1-3, with no clear D. The V and J ends lost 0 bases and 0 bases respectively, with 9 bases between them. The CDR3 covers 16 residues. Per germline, CDR1 LGHNA and CDR2 YSLEER. The CDR3 bases are TGCGCCAGCAGCCAAGACGGCGGGAGCTCTGGAAACACCATATATTTT. Translation gives CASSQDGGSSGNTIYF.

The chain employs TRBV28 and TRBJ1-1, with 7 bases aligning to TRBD1. Germline trimming cut 5 bases from V and 6 bases from J; bases unmatched to any gene: 12. The germline V gene has CDR1 MDHEN and CDR2 SYDVKM. The CDR3 runs 15 residues. Here the CDR3 reads CASSKWTGRWAEAFF. In DNA, the CDR3 is TGTGCCAGCAGTAAATGGACAGGCCGGTGGGCTGAAGCTTTCTTT.

The genes are TRBV18 and TRBJ1-5; TRBD1 aligns across 12 bases. The CDR3 loop spans 17 amino acids. Germline V gene data show CDR1 as KGHSH and CDR2 as LQKENI. V lost 6 bases, J lost 1 base, and 7 bases stayed unmatched. The CDR3 DNA sequence: TGTGCCAGCTCCTCCGGGACAGGGGGCCGGAGCAATCAGCCCCAGCATTTT. This codes for CASSSGTGGRSNQPQHF.

This clone is a singleton in its sample. The chain is built from TRBV14 and TRBJ1-3; D unclear. Trimming took 1 base from V and 1 from J, leaving 5 bases between them. Germline CDR1 reads SGHDN; CDR2 reads FVKESK. The CDR3 is made up of 14 amino acids. The CDR3 protein is CASSQAGSGNTIYF. CDR3 sequence (DNA): TGTGCCAGCAGCCAAGCGGGGTCTGGAAACACCATATATTTT.

J is TRBJ2-1 and V is TRBV11-3; no reliable D call. The germline gives CDR1 SGHNT, CDR2 YENEEA. Trimming pared 2 bases from V and 9 bases from J, leaving 8 bases between. This CDR3 contains 12 residues. This CDR3 is CASSLSDSEQFF. The CDR3 DNA reads as TGTGCCAGCAGCTTATCCGACTCTGAGCAGTTCTTC.

The rearrangement uses TRBV18 and TRBJ2-1; 10 nucleotides agree with TRBD1. Germline values: CDR1 KGHSH, CDR2 LQKENI. V dropped 3 bases and J dropped 8; count of bases not matched to a gene: 1. The CDR3 covers 13 residues. In nucleotides, the CDR3 is TGTGCCAGCTCACCGACAGGGGGCCATGAGCAGTTCTTC. Its translation: CASSPTGGHEQFF.

This sequence joins TRBV5-4 and TRBJ1-1; 7 nucleotides line up with TRBD1. Germline V lookup: CDR1 SGHNT, CDR2 YYREEE (reference sequence). The CDR3 length is 16 residues. V was pared by 4 bases and J by 11 bases, with 20 bases of the junction left unmatched. The CDR3 DNA follows: TGTGCCAGCAGCCCTTGGCCCCGCAGGGGGGAAAGGTGGGCTTTCTTT. Protein product: CASSPWPRRGERWAFF.

This chain joins TRBV10-2 and TRBJ2-3; D might be TRBD2 (5 bases). The CDR3 has 14 amino acids. V was cut by 4 bases and J by 4 bases, with 12 bases left in between. From germline, CDR1 is WSHSY and CDR2 SAAADI. CDR3 protein: CASSVGVGADTQYF. The CDR3 DNA sequence: TGCGCCAGCAGTGTCGGGGTTGGAGCAGATACGCAGTATTTT.

This clone was seen only once. The J gene is TRBJ2-5, the V gene TRBV30; TRBD2 agrees at 10 bases. V was clipped by 7 bases and J by 1 base; unmatched bases: 12. This CDR3 is 16 amino acids long. Germline CDR1 and CDR2: GTSNPN and SVGIG (reference sequence). For the CDR3, the DNA is TGTGCCTATCGGGGTCTAGCGGGGGACCTCCAAGAGACCCAGTACTTC. It codes for CAYRGLAGDLQETQYF. Filled out from reference TRBV30 and TRBJ2-5, the complete variable domain reads SQTIHQWPATLVQPVGSPLSLECTVEGTSNPNLYWYRQAAGRGLQLLFYSVGIGQISSEVPQNLSASRPQDRQFILSSKKLLLSDSGFYLCAYRGLAGDLQETQYFGPGTRLLVL.

The chain joins TRBV5-6 to TRBJ2-5; 8 bases agree with TRBD2. Per the germline V gene, CDR1 is SGHDT and CDR2 is YYEEEE. CDR3 size: 15 residues. The J segment lost 4 bases and the V segment lost 0 bases, leaving 5 bases of the junction unmatched. CDR3 sequence reads: CASSLAGGQRETQYF. The CDR3 DNA sequence: TGTGCCAGCAGCTTGGCGGGGGGGCAGAGAGAGACCCAGTACTTC.